The T cell receptor (beta chain) under discussion was sequenced for a study of Graves' ophthalmopathy and Graves' hyperthyroidism. This clonotype was found many times. Its antigen is unidentified. General observations from the study: Sensitivity reached roughly 90% and specificity about 76% for a 13-signature model separating ophthalmopathy from stable hyperthyroidism. Clonotypes were expanded in thyroid at above 0.001 frequency, and most also appeared in blood.

Per germline, CDR1 LNHNV and CDR2 YYDKDF (reference sequence). The ends were cut back, 0 bases at V and 0 bases at J, with 8 bases in the middle. The CDR3 runs to 16 residues. The authors amplified TCR beta CDR3 regions, and they did so from RNA transcripts for repertoire sequencing. Second-round multiplex PCR came after first-round RT-PCR with HTBI primers. One entry per CDR3 protein, called by TCRdb with MiXCR from the multiplex PCR reads. Here the sample spans 500,000 to 600,000 distinct CDR3 sequences, under 45% being singletons. Hyperthyroidism patients had new diagnoses, durations under 2 months, and ages of 18 to 65.

J is TRBJ1-4 and V is TRBV15; D call uncertain. The specimen was peripheral blood or thyroid tissue (not recorded which). The sequence came from an adult man with Graves' hyperthyroidism. CDR3 amino acids: CATSRDAGATNEKLFF. The CDR3 DNA reads TGTGCCACCAGCAGAGATGCAGGTGCAACTAATGAAAAACTGTTTTTT.